The rows below give T cell receptor beta chains drawn from one sample of a study of graft-versus-host responses after intestinal transplantation. The protocol was immunoSEQ multiplex PCR, while the TCRdb copy is restricted to in-frame clones and leaves out a portion. The sample gives more than 100,000 clones, 95% of which show up once; about 3.3% is in the top ten. The antigens of these receptors remain unknown. The sample here was unstimulated CD8+ T cells sorted from spleen or lymph node cells, taken before intestinal transplant. These TCRs come from a human donor who received an intestinal transplant. CDR3s leave out the opening cysteine and the closing phenylalanine or tryptophan.

TRBV5-8,11,TRBJ1-5,ASSFSLSQPQH
TRBV6-1,9,TRBJ2-7,ATTSGLEQY
TRBV6-1,11,TRBJ1-5,ASSLPAHQPQH
TRBV11-2,14,TRBJ2-1,ASSPLTSGIYNEQF
TRBV9,11,TRBJ2-7,ASSVTGGYEQY
TRBV30,13,TRBJ1-5,AWSSQTGGGQPQH
TRBV11-2,14,TRBJ2-3,ASSHTSGSAYDTQY
TRBV30,12,TRBJ2-7,AWSARQRSYEQY
TRBV19,13,TRBJ1-1,ASSIGTGLNTEAF
TRBV4-1,12,NA,ASSQDQGTNEQY
TRBV6-6,10,TRBJ2-7,ASSYDSYEQY
TRBV10-3,13,TRBJ2-7,AISESRGRAYEQY
TRBV4-1,12,NA,ASSQVVRDYEQY
TRBV7-9,12,TRBJ1-2,ASSLSQGDYGYT
TRBV4-1,18,TRBJ2-1,ASSQWFERPSGPPYNEQF
TRBV28,13,TRBJ2-2,ASSFVAGGAGELF
TRBV9,13,TRBJ2-1,ASSVSGRINNEQF
TRBV5-6,12,TRBJ1-2,ASSIDSDNYGYT
TRBV7-3,13,TRBJ1-2,ASSSPTGASGGYT
TRBV11-2,10,TRBJ1-1,ASSLDSTEAF
TRBV28,11,TRBJ2-7,ASSLGQKGEQY
TRBV28,12,TRBJ1-6,AVKGILNHSPLH
TRBV5-6,15,TRBJ2-1,ASSSTPFLGSYNEQF
TRBV20-1,9,NA,SARQGYEQY
TRBV6-1,11,TRBJ2-7,ASRGGPSYEQY
TRBV7-6,13,TRBJ2-1,ASSLTPASYNEQF
TRBV5-6,11,TRBJ2-2,ASSQGNTGELF
TRBV4-3,14,TRBJ1-2,ASSQDGPGSGYGYT
TRBV4-3,15,TRBJ2-5,ASSQDMRGTGVETQY
TRBV5-6,11,TRBJ2-3,ASSFVLTDTQY
TRBV4-1,15,TRBJ2-1,ASSQVLRRSSYNEQF
TRBV20-1,9,TRBJ2-7,SVLGGYEQY
TRBV2,15,TRBJ2-2,ASNQIMGEWGTGELF
TRBV4-2,15,TRBJ2-5,ASSQAGTSGIQETQY
TRBV28,11,TRBJ2-7,ASTGFKSYEQY
TRBV10-3,15,TRBJ2-1,AISDWGHFGSYNEQF
TRBV19,13,TRBJ2-7,ASSFPAETSYEQY
TRBV10-3,14,TRBJ2-7,AISGPGSGDSYEQY
TRBV9,13,TRBJ1-1,ASSPVGHGNTEAF
TRBV7-9,12,TRBJ1-2,ASSLGRVPLDST
TRBV5-5,15,TRBJ2-4,ASSLDTGIIAKNIQY
TRBV6-1,13,NA,ASSDLAGPTYEQY
TRBV7-9,13,TRBJ1-2,ASSIGTGEVYGYT
TRBV5-4,10,TRBJ1-1,ASSLRGVEAF
TRBV28,10,TRBJ1-5,ASAQGNQPQH
TRBV6-5,10,TRBJ2-7,ASSYSTGGQY
TRBV19,11,TRBJ2-1,ASTHQPTLEQF
TRBV10-3,11,TRBJ2-7,AIISTPSYEQY
TRBV7-9,14,TRBJ1-5,ASSLFRGSSNQPQH
TRBV19,13,TRBJ2-5,ASSTRDSTQETQY
TRBV7-9,11,TRBJ2-7,ASSLASRYEQY
TRBV7-9,11,TRBJ2-1,ASSLNGAEEQF
TRBV6-4,12,TRBJ2-3,ASSDSWGTDTQY
TRBV5-1,14,TRBJ2-3,ASSLGPGEGTDTQY
TRBV4-1,13,TRBJ2-1,ASSQSGGLHNEQF
TRBV19,11,TRBJ2-7,ASSIQGSYEQY
TRBV4-2,11,TRBJ1-2,ASSQGGGYGYT
TRBV27,11,TRBJ1-1,ASSLMPNTEAF
TRBV14,12,TRBJ1-2,ASSQIDRGHGYT